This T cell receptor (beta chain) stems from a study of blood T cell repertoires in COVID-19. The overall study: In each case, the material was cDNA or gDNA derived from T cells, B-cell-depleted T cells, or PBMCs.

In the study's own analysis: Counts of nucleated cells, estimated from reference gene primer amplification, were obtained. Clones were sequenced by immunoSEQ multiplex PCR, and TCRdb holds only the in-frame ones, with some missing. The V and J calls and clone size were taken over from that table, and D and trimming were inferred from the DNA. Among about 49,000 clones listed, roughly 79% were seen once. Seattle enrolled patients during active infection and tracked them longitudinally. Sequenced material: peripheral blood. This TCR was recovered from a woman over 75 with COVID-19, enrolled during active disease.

The DNA of the CDR3 is TGTGCCAGCAGTTTAGGGAGGGTCCAAGAGACCCAGTACTTC. Amino acid sequence: CASSLGRVQETQYF. This chain connects TRBV28 to TRBJ2-5; 7 bases agree with TRBD2. Germline loops: CDR1 MDHEN, CDR2 SYDVKM. The CDR3 contains 14 residues. The ends lost 2 bases at V and 1 base at J; junction bases unmatched: 1.